The clone carrying this TCR beta chain was counted only a few times. This sample's time point: newly diagnosed GD, antithyroid drugs for less than 3 months. The TCR library used RNA extracted from PBMCs. The TCR beta library used iRepertoire HTBI primers with Arm-PCR amplification of CDR3. TCRdb used MiXCR to reprocess the multiplex PCR reads, holding one entry per CDR3 protein. The sample consists of a few hundred thousand distinct CDR3 sequences, roughly 12% of them appearing once. The data stem from a study of regulatory T cells in long-lasting Graves disease. Trimming removed 6 bases at V and 6 bases at J, with 8 bases between. Germline CDR1 reads SQVTM; CDR2 reads ANQGSEA. This CDR3 spans 10 amino acids. These same records also appear under a second study, on T cells in Graves' hyperthyroidism and ophthalmopathy.

Sequenced material: peripheral blood mononuclear cells (PBMCs), taken at new diagnosis, from a patient treated with antithyroid drugs. The V and J genes are TRBV29-1 and TRBJ1-2, with D perhaps matching TRBD1 (5 bases). The receptor was isolated from a woman aged 18-29 years with Graves disease. The CDR3 protein is CSVGTDGYTF. DNA for the CDR3: TGCAGCGTAGGGACCGATGGCTACACCTTC. Looking up the rest from reference TRBV29-1 and TRBJ1-2 gives the full variable domain: SAVISQKPSRDICQRGTSLTIQCQVDSQVTMMFWYRQQPGQSLTLIATANQGSEATYESGFVIDKFPISRPNLTFSTLTVSNMSPEDSSIYLCSVGTDGYTFGSGTRLTVV.